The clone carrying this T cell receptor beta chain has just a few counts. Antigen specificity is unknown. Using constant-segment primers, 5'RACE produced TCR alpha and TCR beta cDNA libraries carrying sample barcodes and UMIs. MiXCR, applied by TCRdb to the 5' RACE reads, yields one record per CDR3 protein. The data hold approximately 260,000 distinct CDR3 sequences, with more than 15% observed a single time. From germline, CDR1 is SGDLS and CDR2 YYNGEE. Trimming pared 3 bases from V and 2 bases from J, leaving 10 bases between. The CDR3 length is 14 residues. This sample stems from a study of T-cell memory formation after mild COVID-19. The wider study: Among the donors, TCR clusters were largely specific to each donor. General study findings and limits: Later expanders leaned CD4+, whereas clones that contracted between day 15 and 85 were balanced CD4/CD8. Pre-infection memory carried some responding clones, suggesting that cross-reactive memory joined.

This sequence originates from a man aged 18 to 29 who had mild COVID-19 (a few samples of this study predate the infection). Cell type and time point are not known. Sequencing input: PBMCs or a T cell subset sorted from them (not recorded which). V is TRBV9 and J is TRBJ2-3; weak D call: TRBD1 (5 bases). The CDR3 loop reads CASSGQMATDTQYF. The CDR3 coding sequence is TGTGCCAGCAGCGGACAGATGGCCACAGATACGCAGTATTTT.